This entry is about one T cell receptor beta chain. Its antigen is not identified. Germline V gene data show CDR1 as SGHAT and CDR2 as FQNNGV. This CDR3 contains 14 residues. Trimming shortened V by 7 bases and J by 5 bases, and 15 bases separated the two germline ends. The data originate from a study of cytomegalovirus exposure and HLA in healthy donors. Across the whole study: The approximately 680 first-cohort repertoires and the 110 or so validation repertoires shared the same platform, a later analysis reported.

Only in-frame clones appear in the TCRdb table, and some are missing; sequencing was by immunoSEQ multiplex PCR. The table includes some 180,000 clones, approximately 86% detected once. Study-level findings and limits: Among TCR beta chains, those listed as cytomegalovirus-associated numbered over 150. Most TCR sequences proved rare, with some public TCRs found in many donors. High sensitivity and specificity were reportedly achieved when the classifier diagnosed cytomegalovirus status.

This sequence joins TRBV11-2 and TRBJ2-1, with D perhaps TRBD1 or TRBD2 (6 bases each). The TCR originated in a man under 40 in good health and CMV-seropositive. The material sequenced was PBMCs. The CDR3 protein is CASMLDRRDNEQFF. The CDR3 DNA is TGTGCCAGCATGCTTGACAGGAGGGACAATGAGCAGTTCTTC.